The following is a T cell receptor (beta chain) sequence with its context. V lost 4 bases to trimming and J lost 5 bases; unmatched junction nucleotides: 14. This CDR3 has 17 residues. Germline loops: CDR1 KGHDR, CDR2 SFDVKD. This sample is part of a study of blood T cell repertoires in COVID-19. Study context: PBMCs, B-cell-depleted T cells, or T cells provided the cDNA or gDNA that made up the material.

In the study's own analysis: Quantification of nucleated cells was approximated via reference gene primer amplification. This table comes from immunoSEQ multiplex PCR, and its TCRdb copy is limited to in-frame clones, with some not included. The DNA was the basis for D and trimming; V, J and clone size are from that table. Altogether about 400,000 clones are present, 88% being singletons, with the ten largest covering roughly 2%. Study members were between roughly 18 and 100 years old and lived in 24 US regions. This sequence joins TRBV24-1 and TRBJ2-5; 8 nucleotides match TRBD2. This receptor was identified in a middle-aged woman with acute COVID-19. The sequenced sample was PBMCs or T cells enriched from blood (not recorded which). The CDR3 region has the DNA TGTGCCACCAGTGACCGCGGCTGGAGCGGGGGCAGGGAGACCCAGTACTTC. Amino acid sequence: CATSDRGWSGGRETQYF.